This T cell receptor (beta chain) was identified in a study of vaccination and CD4 T cells after COVID-19. For the study at large: Convalescent individuals numbered four females and six males, two being Hispanic.

Oncomine TCR Beta short-read sequencing was applied to DNA from cultured CD4+ T cells. MiXCR, applied by TCRdb to the PCR reads, yields one record per CDR3 protein. Here the sample spans some 21,000 distinct CDR3 sequences, around 45% being singletons. This CDR3 contains 13 residues. V lost 7 bases to trimming and J lost 5 bases, with 17 bases between them. Germline V gives CDR1 DFQATT, CDR2 SNEGSKA (reference sequence). As for treatment: approximately nine-day PBMC culture with coronavirus spike peptide pools or control peptides (ViraFEST assay). After expanding antigen-specific T cells with peptide pools, ViraFEST sequenced their TCRs. A half-volume replacement of the medium with fresh IL-2 medium was performed on days 3 and 7. Remarks on this clonotype: Its antigen is unknown.

Sequencing was performed on CD4+ T cells from blood, cultured in vitro, taken before SARS-CoV-2 vaccination. The TCR was taken from a human donor who had recovered from COVID-19. J is TRBJ2-5 and V is TRBV20-1; a possible D gene is TRBD2 (7 bases). The CDR3 coding sequence is TGCAGTGTACAAGGAGGGGGGGCCGAGACCCAGTACTTC. Amino acids: CSVQGGGAETQYF.